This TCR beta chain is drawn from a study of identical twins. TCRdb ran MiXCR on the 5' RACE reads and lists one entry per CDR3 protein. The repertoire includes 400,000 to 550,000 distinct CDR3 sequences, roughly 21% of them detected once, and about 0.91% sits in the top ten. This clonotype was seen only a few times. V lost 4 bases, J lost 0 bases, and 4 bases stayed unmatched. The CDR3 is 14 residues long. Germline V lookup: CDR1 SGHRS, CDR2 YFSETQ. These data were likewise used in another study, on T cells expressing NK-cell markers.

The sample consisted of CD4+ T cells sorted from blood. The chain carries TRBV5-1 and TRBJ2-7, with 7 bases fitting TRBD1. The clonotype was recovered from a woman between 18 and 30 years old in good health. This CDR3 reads CASSLQGVSYEQYF. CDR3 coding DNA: TGCGCCAGCAGCCTTCAGGGGGTCTCCTACGAGCAGTACTTC. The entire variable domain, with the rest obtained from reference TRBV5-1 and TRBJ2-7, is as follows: KAGVTQTPRYLIKTRGQQVTLSCSPISGHRSVSWYQQTPGQGLQFLFEYFSETQRNKGNFPGRFSGRQFSNSRSEMNVSTLELGDSALYLCASSLQGVSYEQYFGPGTRLTVT.